This T cell receptor (beta chain) was captured in a study of cytomegalovirus exposure and HLA in healthy donors. This clone is a singleton in its sample. Its antigen is still unknown. The study ran its PCR with 60 Vbeta and 13 Jbeta primers. Method: immunoSEQ multiplex PCR; TCRdb's copy keeps in-frame clones and lacks some. The sample has around 100,000 clones, about 59% seen once. The V and J ends lost 0 bases and 3 bases respectively, with 7 bases between them. Per germline, CDR1 SGHDT and CDR2 YYEEEE. The CDR3 has 13 amino acids. Study-level results: As a later analysis revealed, the rate of TCR association differed by HLA locus, with DRB1 most and HLA-C fewest.

Sequenced: PBMCs. V usage is TRBV5-6 and J usage is TRBJ2-7, with D perhaps TRBD1 (6 bases). This TCR was sampled from a man aged 25-40 years in good health and CMV-seropositive. CDR3 bases: TGTGCCAGCAGCTTGGCCAGGGGCTACGAGCAGTACTTC. It yields the protein CASSLARGYEQYF. Combining the CDR3 with reference TRBV5-6 and TRBJ2-7 gives the whole variable domain DAGVTQSPTHLIKTRGQQVTLRCSPKSGHDTVSWYQQALGQGPQFIFQYYEEEERQRGNFPDRFSGHQFPNYSSELNVNALLLGDSALYLCASSLARGYEQYFGPGTRLTVT.